These 13 T cell receptor beta chains originate from one sample sequenced in a study of blood T cell repertoires in COVID-19. The data were produced by immunoSEQ multiplex PCR, yet TCRdb's version contains in-frame clones alone and is incomplete. The profile shows fewer than 300,000 clones, 81% of them singletons. Sequenced sample: peripheral blood. The receptors originated from a woman aged 60-70 years with active or convalescent COVID-19.

The chain recombines TRBV12-5 with TRBJ1-1; 9 bases align to TRBD1. The CDR3 has 14 residues. Germline values: CDR1 LGHNT, CDR2 FRNRAP. With V trimmed by 8 bases and J by 1 base, 5 bases remained unmatched. CDR3 loop: CASFGTGWNTEAFF. CDR3 bases: TGTGCTAGTTTCGGGACAGGGTGGAACACTGAAGCTTTCTTT.

V usage is TRBV4-1 and J usage is TRBJ2-3; TRBD2 is a possible D gene (6 bases). This CDR3 spans 14 amino acids. CDR1 and CDR2 from the germline V gene are MGHRA and YSYEKL. V lost 0 bases and J 10 bases, leaving 14 bases between the germline ends. The CDR3 loop reads CASSQEGGRVAQYF. The CDR3 DNA sequence: TGCGCCAGCAGCCAAGAGGGGGGACGGGTTGCGCAGTATTTT.

The chain has TRBV11-3 and TRBJ2-3, with D possibly TRBD2 on 6 matching bases. Germline assignment: CDR1 SGHNT and CDR2 YENEEA. Trimming pared 5 bases from V and 2 bases from J, leaving 14 bases between. The CDR3 has 15 residues. CDR3 nucleotides: TGTGCCAGCAGCCTACGGGAGACCGCCACAGATACGCAGTATTTT. Residues: CASSLRETATDTQYF.

Regarding this clone: One end of the junction is discordant with germline, which a read error may explain. This rearrangement joins TRBV7-7 to TRBJ2-5, with 13 bases fitting TRBD2. The CDR3 contains 17 residues. From germline, CDR1 is SSHAT and CDR2 FNYEAQ (reference sequence). Written as DNA, the CDR3 is TGTGCTAGCAGCTTAGGTGGACTAGCGGGGGCCCTAGAGACCCAGTACTTC. It codes for CASSLGGLAGALETQYF.

The rearrangement joins TRBV12-3 or TRBV12-4 to TRBJ1-5, with D hard to call. The CDR3 is made up of 13 amino acids. Trimming took off 6 bases at V and 7 bases at J, with 13 bases between the two ends. For the CDR3, the DNA is TGTGCCAGCAGACCCAGTGGTATGCAGCCCCAGCATTTT. This translates into CASRPSGMQPQHF.

This clone has at least ten counts. The J gene is TRBJ2-7, the V gene TRBV4-1, with no clear D. Germline V gives CDR1 MGHRA, CDR2 YSYEKL. With 2 bases removed from V and 2 bases from J, the gap between germline ends came to 10 bases. CDR3 length: 14 amino acids. For the CDR3, the DNA is TGCGCCAGCAGCCAACTAACCGTGACCTACGAGCAGTACTTC. Its translation is CASSQLTVTYEQYF.

The V call is TRBV13, the J call TRBJ2-7, with 11 bases that match TRBD1. Germline V gives CDR1 PRHDT, CDR2 FYEKMQ (reference sequence). V gave up 1 base and J gave up 0 bases; unmatched junction bases: 8. This CDR3 has 18 residues. The CDR3 is CASSLAAEGTGGSYEQYF. The CDR3 nucleotides are TGTGCCAGCAGCTTAGCGGCCGAAGGGACAGGGGGCTCCTACGAGCAGTACTTC.

The rearrangement joins TRBV3-1 (or the pseudogene TRBV3-2) to TRBJ2-2; D uncertain. V dropped 0 bases and J dropped 1 base, with 9 bases sitting between them. This CDR3 has 16 residues. Germline values: CDR1 LGHDT, CDR2 YNNKEL (reference sequence). The CDR3 DNA reads TGTGCCAGCAGCCAAGAATTGGCCGAGAACACCGGGGAGCTGTTTTTT. Translated: CASSQELAENTGELFF.

This chain uses TRBV19 with TRBJ1-4; D gene unclear. From germline, CDR1 is LNHDA and CDR2 SQIVND (reference sequence). The length of the CDR3 is 15 residues. V lost 4 bases to trimming and J lost 7 bases, with 16 bases between them. The CDR3 is CASSTLAGSREKLFF. CDR3 nucleotide sequence: TGTGCCAGTAGTACCCTCGCGGGTTCCCGTGAAAAACTGTTTTTT.

V and J are TRBV7-8 and TRBJ1-6; TRBD1 matches at 7 bases. The germline gives CDR1 SGHVS, CDR2 FQNEAQ. After removal of 0 bases from V and 8 bases from J, the junction contained 7 bases not matched to a gene. The CDR3 is made up of 16 amino acids. The CDR3 is CASSLAGQVGDSPLHF. Here the CDR3 DNA reads TGTGCCAGCAGCTTAGCAGGACAGGTGGGAGATTCACCCCTCCACTTT.

This chain joins TRBV10-3 and TRBJ1-1; the D is unclear. This CDR3 region has 14 residues. Germline-derived CDR1 and CDR2 are ENHRY and SYGVKD. The V end was cut by 2 bases, the J end by 3 bases, with 10 bases between. The CDR3 is CAISEQGSDTEAFF. DNA for the CDR3: TGTGCCATCAGTGAGCAAGGTAGCGACACTGAAGCTTTCTTT.

This clone was seen only a few times. V usage is TRBV5-1 and J usage is TRBJ1-5, with a tentative D call TRBD1 (6 bases). Trimming cost V 4 bases and J 3 bases, with 14 bases left between them. The CDR3 has 15 residues. Germline CDR1 is SGHRS and CDR2 is YFSETQ. The CDR3: CASSPGDGNNQPQHF. CDR3 sequence (DNA): TGCGCCAGCAGCCCAGGGGACGGCAACAATCAGCCCCAGCATTTT.

The chain is built from TRBV6-5 and TRBJ2-7; unclear D gene. The germline V and J ends were trimmed by 6 bases and 2 bases, with 11 bases remaining between them. The CDR3 has 13 residues. The V gene's germline CDR1 is MNHEY and CDR2 SVGAGI. The CDR3 bases are TGTGCCAGCAGCCCAGAGGTTACCTACGAGCAGTACTTC. It codes for CASSPEVTYEQYF.